What follows describes a single T cell receptor (beta chain). The CDR3 is 16 amino acids. V lost 0 bases and J lost 3; bases outside the gene matches: 5. Germline CDR1 is SGHDN and CDR2 is FVKESK. The sample originates from a study of T cell responses to AZD1222 COVID-19 vaccine. Clones were read by immunoSEQ multiplex PCR, and TCRdb kept only the in-frame ones, dropping some. The table records around 170,000 clones, roughly 88% of them present only once. The sequence was obtained from an adult in good health. The sample consisted of peripheral blood, taken on day 0 of AZD1222 vaccination. This chain links TRBV14 with TRBJ2-3; 8 bases fit TRBD2. For the CDR3, the DNA is TGTGCCAGCAGCCAAGATTTAGGACTAGCAACAGATACGCAGTATTTT. As protein: CASSQDLGLATDTQYF. Combining the CDR3 with reference TRBV14 and TRBJ2-3 gives the whole variable domain EAGVTQFPSHSVIEKGQTVTLRCDPISGHDNLYWYRRVMGKEIKFLLHFVKESKQDESGMPNNRFLAERTGGTYSTLKVQPAELEDSGVYFCASSQDLGLATDTQYFGPGTRLTVL.